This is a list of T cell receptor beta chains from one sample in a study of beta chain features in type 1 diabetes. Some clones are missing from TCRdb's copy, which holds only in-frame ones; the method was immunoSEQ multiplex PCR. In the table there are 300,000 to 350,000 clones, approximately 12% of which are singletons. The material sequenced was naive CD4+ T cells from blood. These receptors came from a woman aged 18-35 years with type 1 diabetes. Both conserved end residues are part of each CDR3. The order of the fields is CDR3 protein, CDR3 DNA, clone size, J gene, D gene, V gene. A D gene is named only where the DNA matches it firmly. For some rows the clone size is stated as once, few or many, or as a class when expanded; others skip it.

CDR3 protein: CSVSPGKSNRLAQYF
CDR3 DNA: TGCAGCGTTTCCCCAGGAAAATCTAATCGACTAGCGCAGTATTTT
clone size: few
J gene: TRBJ2-3
D gene: .
V gene: TRBV29-1

CDR3 protein: CASSHLGRSGSFYNEQFF
CDR3 DNA: TGCGCCAGCAGCCACCTCGGACGGAGCGGGAGTTTCTACAATGAGCAGTTCTTC
clone size: .
J gene: TRBJ2-1
D gene: TRBD2
V gene: TRBV4-1

CDR3 protein: CASSLTSGRAYEQYF
CDR3 DNA: TGTGCCAGCAGCTTAACAAGCGGGAGGGCCTACGAGCAGTACTTC
clone size: .
J gene: TRBJ2-7
D gene: TRBD2
V gene: TRBV7-3

CDR3 protein: CSVEEWQGVGDEQFF
CDR3 DNA: TGCAGCGTTGAAGAATGGCAGGGGGTGGGGGATGAGCAGTTCTTC
clone size: .
J gene: TRBJ2-1
D gene: TRBD1
V gene: TRBV29-1

CDR3 protein: CASRVRENGETQYF
CDR3 DNA: TGTGCCAGCCGAGTTAGGGAGAACGGGGAGACCCAGTACTTC
clone size: .
J gene: TRBJ2-5
D gene: .
V gene: TRBV6-6

CDR3 protein: CASRFLAGATGELFF
CDR3 DNA: TGCGCCAGCAGGTTTCTAGCGGGAGCCACCGGGGAGCTGTTTTTT
clone size: .
J gene: TRBJ2-2
D gene: TRBD2
V gene: TRBV5-1

CDR3 protein: CATSRGGTTDTQYF
CDR3 DNA: TGTGCCACCAGCAGAGGGGGCACCACAGATACGCAGTATTTT
clone size: few
J gene: TRBJ2-3
D gene: .
V gene: TRBV15

CDR3 protein: CAIMSGSSTDTQYF
CDR3 DNA: TGTGCCATCATGAGCGGGAGCAGCACAGATACGCAGTATTTT
clone size: .
J gene: TRBJ2-3
D gene: TRBD2
V gene: TRBV10-3

CDR3 protein: CAWRAGGHGELFF
CDR3 DNA: TGTGCCTGGAGGGCAGGGGGGCACGGGGAGCTGTTTTTT
clone size: few
J gene: TRBJ2-2
D gene: .
V gene: TRBV30

CDR3 protein: CASSAGTGGYEQYF
CDR3 DNA: TGTGCCAGCTCAGCCGGGACAGGGGGTTACGAGCAGTACTTC
clone size: .
J gene: TRBJ2-7
D gene: TRBD1
V gene: TRBV18

CDR3 protein: CASSLGTSGSPQETQYF
CDR3 DNA: TGTGCCAGCAGCCTCGGGACTAGCGGGAGTCCCCAAGAGACCCAGTACTTC
clone size: few
J gene: TRBJ2-5
D gene: TRBD2
V gene: TRBV7-9

CDR3 protein: CASTQLVQWNEQFF
CDR3 DNA: TGTGCCAGCACCCAACTAGTGCAGTGGAATGAGCAGTTCTTC
clone size: few
J gene: TRBJ2-1
D gene: .
V gene: TRBV2

CDR3 protein: CASSPISGTQETQYF
CDR3 DNA: TGTGCCAGCAGCCCGATAAGCGGGACTCAAGAGACCCAGTACTTC
clone size: .
J gene: TRBJ2-5
D gene: TRBD2
V gene: TRBV28

CDR3 protein: CASSTRDSGANVLTF
CDR3 DNA: TGTGCCAGCAGTACCCGGGACTCTGGGGCCAACGTCCTGACTTTC
clone size: few
J gene: TRBJ2-6
D gene: .
V gene: TRBV9

CDR3 protein: CASSPWGGTTEAFF
CDR3 DNA: TGTGCCAGCAGCCCCTGGGGGGGGACCACTGAAGCTTTCTTT
clone size: .
J gene: TRBJ1-1
D gene: .
V gene: TRBV14

CDR3 protein: CASSLYTGELFF
CDR3 DNA: TGTGCCAGCAGCTTATATACCGGGGAGCTGTTTTTT
clone size: .
J gene: TRBJ2-2
D gene: .
V gene: TRBV7-3

CDR3 protein: CASSSPKFSGYNEQFF
CDR3 DNA: TGTGCCAGCAGCTCCCCCAAGTTTAGCGGCTACAATGAGCAGTTCTTC
clone size: .
J gene: TRBJ2-1
D gene: .
V gene: TRBV7-2

CDR3 protein: CASSNRDRAYEQYF
CDR3 DNA: TGTGCCAGCAGCAACAGGGACCGAGCCTACGAGCAGTACTTC
clone size: few
J gene: TRBJ2-7
D gene: .
V gene: TRBV7-9

CDR3 protein: CASRSRQGANLEQYF
CDR3 DNA: TGTGCCAGCAGATCGAGACAGGGGGCAAATCTCGAGCAGTACTTC
clone size: .
J gene: TRBJ2-7
D gene: TRBD1
V gene: TRBV6-6

CDR3 protein: CAWSVRTGVYEQYF
CDR3 DNA: TGTGCCTGGAGTGTAAGGACTGGGGTCTACGAGCAGTACTTC
clone size: few
J gene: TRBJ2-7
D gene: .
V gene: TRBV30

CDR3 protein: CASSYSMMDRAGTQYF
CDR3 DNA: TGTGCCAGCAGTTACAGTATGATGGACAGGGCCGGTACGCAGTATTTT
clone size: .
J gene: TRBJ2-3
D gene: TRBD1
V gene: TRBV6-5

CDR3 protein: CASSPNRVGANEKLFF
CDR3 DNA: TGTGCCAGCAGCCCGAACAGGGTAGGGGCTAATGAAAAACTGTTTTTT
clone size: few
J gene: TRBJ1-4
D gene: .
V gene: TRBV9

CDR3 protein: CASSLRGLVGEQFF
CDR3 DNA: TGTGCCAGCAGCTTGAGAGGACTAGTTGGTGAGCAGTTCTTC
clone size: .
J gene: TRBJ2-1
D gene: TRBD2
V gene: TRBV5-4

CDR3 protein: CSAPRLYTGELFF
CDR3 DNA: TGCAGCGCCCCGAGACTCTACACCGGGGAGCTGTTTTTT
clone size: many
J gene: TRBJ2-2
D gene: .
V gene: TRBV29-1

CDR3 protein: CASSSSVYNEQFF
CDR3 DNA: .
clone size: .
J gene: TRBJ2-1
D gene: .
V gene: TRBV6-6